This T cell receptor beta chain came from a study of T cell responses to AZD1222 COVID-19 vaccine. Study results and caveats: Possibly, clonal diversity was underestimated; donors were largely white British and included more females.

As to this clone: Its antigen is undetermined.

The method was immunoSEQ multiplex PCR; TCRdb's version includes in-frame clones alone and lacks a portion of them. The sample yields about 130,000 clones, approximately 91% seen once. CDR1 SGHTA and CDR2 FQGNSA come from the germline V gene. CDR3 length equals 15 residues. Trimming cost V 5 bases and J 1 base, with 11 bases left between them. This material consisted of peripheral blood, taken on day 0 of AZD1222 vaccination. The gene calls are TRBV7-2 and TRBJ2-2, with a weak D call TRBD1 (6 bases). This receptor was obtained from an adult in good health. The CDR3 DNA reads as TGTGCCAGCAGCCCGGACAGTGTGAACACCGGGGAGCTGTTTTTT. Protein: CASSPDSVNTGELFF.